These T cell receptor beta chains were read from a single sample in a study of shared clonotypes between healthy human individuals. Measured with immunoSEQ multiplex PCR; TCRdb has only the in-frame clones, and not every one. The sample has some 2,000,000 clones, 95% seen once. The sample was naive CD4+ T cells sorted from blood. The receptors originated from a man aged 18 to 30 in good health. CDR3s include the opening cysteine and the closing phenylalanine or tryptophan. Each record gives: CDR3 DNA, CDR3 protein, clone size, D gene, V gene, J gene. The D gene is left open where the match is weak. Expanded clones get a size class; other rows say once, few or many, or leave the size out.

CDR3nt: TGCAGCGACTACAGGGAGTGGAGTGGCTACACCTTC
CDR3aa: CSDYREWSGYTF
abundance: -
d_gene: -
v_gene: TRBV29-1
j_gene: TRBJ1-2

CDR3nt: TGTGCCAGTAGCCGATCCGGGACAGGGATCGAGACCCAGTACTTC
CDR3aa: CASSRSGTGIETQYF
abundance: -
d_gene: TRBD1
v_gene: TRBV19
j_gene: TRBJ2-5

CDR3nt: TGTGCCAGCAGTTACCCCGGACAGGGGAATCAGCCCCAGCATTTT
CDR3aa: CASSYPGQGNQPQHF
abundance: -
d_gene: TRBD1
v_gene: TRBV6-6
j_gene: TRBJ1-5

CDR3nt: TGTGCCAGCAGCTTGACAGACTCTAATTCACCCCTCCACTTT
CDR3aa: CASSLTDSNSPLHF
abundance: -
d_gene: -
v_gene: TRBV5-5
j_gene: TRBJ1-6

CDR3nt: TGTGCCACCACCATGGGTTACGAGACCCAGTACTTC
CDR3aa: CATTMGYETQYF
abundance: -
d_gene: -
v_gene: TRBV15
j_gene: TRBJ2-5

CDR3nt: TGTGCCAGCAGTGGGGACAGGGGATCCACCGGGGAGCTGTTTTTT
CDR3aa: CASSGDRGSTGELFF
abundance: once
d_gene: TRBD1
v_gene: TRBV2
j_gene: TRBJ2-2

CDR3nt: TGTGCTAGTGGACCCGGACTAGCCTTCACCGGGGAGCTGTTTTTT
CDR3aa: CASGPGLAFTGELFF
abundance: -
d_gene: TRBD2
v_gene: TRBV12-5
j_gene: TRBJ2-2

CDR3nt: TGTGCCAGCAGCCCCCGTGCGTCGGGGGTCACCGGGGAGCTGTTTTTT
CDR3aa: CASSPRASGVTGELFF
abundance: -
d_gene: -
v_gene: TRBV7-2
j_gene: TRBJ2-2

CDR3nt: TGTGCCATCAGCTCCCAGGATGGCTACACCTTC
CDR3aa: CAISSQDGYTF
abundance: -
d_gene: -
v_gene: TRBV10-3
j_gene: TRBJ1-2

CDR3nt: TGTGCGAGTCAGACGGGGGGGTGGGGATCACCCCTCCACTTT
CDR3aa: CASQTGGWGSPLHF
abundance: -
d_gene: -
v_gene: TRBV2
j_gene: TRBJ1-6

CDR3nt: TGCGCCAGCAGCCAAGGGCTAGCGGGAGTCGTCGGGGAGCTGTTTTTT
CDR3aa: CASSQGLAGVVGELFF
abundance: -
d_gene: TRBD2
v_gene: TRBV4-3
j_gene: TRBJ2-2

CDR3nt: TGTGCCAGCAGCCTCAGTAGTAGGACTAGAAGCACAGATACGCAGTATTTT
CDR3aa: CASSLSSRTRSTDTQYF
abundance: -
d_gene: TRBD2
v_gene: TRBV9
j_gene: TRBJ2-3

CDR3nt: TGTGCCAGCAGCTTAAGGGGGGGCCCCCCCCAGGCCTACGAGCAGTACTTC
CDR3aa: CASSLRGGPPQAYEQYF
abundance: -
d_gene: -
v_gene: TRBV11-3
j_gene: TRBJ2-7

CDR3nt: TGCGCCAGCAGCTTGTCGTCGAGTGACTACGAGCAGTACTTC
CDR3aa: CASSLSSSDYEQYF
abundance: -
d_gene: -
v_gene: TRBV5-1
j_gene: TRBJ2-7

CDR3nt: TGTGCCACCGATAGCGGGATCAGCACAGATACGCAGTATTTT
CDR3aa: CATDSGISTDTQYF
abundance: once
d_gene: TRBD2
v_gene: TRBV10-3
j_gene: TRBJ2-3

CDR3nt: TGTGCCAGCAGCCAATACCCGGGACAGATGAACACTGAAGCTTTCTTT
CDR3aa: CASSQYPGQMNTEAFF
abundance: -
d_gene: TRBD1
v_gene: TRBV14
j_gene: TRBJ1-1

CDR3nt: TGTGCCTGGAGGGACGGGACTAGCGGGAGGGCCAGGGTCAATGAGCAGTTCTTC
CDR3aa: CAWRDGTSGRARVNEQFF
abundance: -
d_gene: TRBD2
v_gene: TRBV30
j_gene: TRBJ2-1

CDR3nt: TGTGCCAGCAGCTTGTTGGCGGGGACAGCTGGAAACACCATATATTTT
CDR3aa: CASSLLAGTAGNTIYF
abundance: -
d_gene: TRBD1
v_gene: TRBV5-4
j_gene: TRBJ1-3

CDR3nt: TGTGCCAGCAGTGACCGGGACAGGGGCGGCTACACCTTC
CDR3aa: CASSDRDRGGYTF
abundance: few
d_gene: TRBD1
v_gene: TRBV6-1
j_gene: TRBJ1-2

CDR3nt: TGTGCCAGCAGCTTGGTCTCTGGGGCCAACGTCCTGACTTTC
CDR3aa: CASSLVSGANVLTF
abundance: -
d_gene: -
v_gene: TRBV5-4
j_gene: TRBJ2-6

CDR3nt: TGTGCCAGCTCACGAGGGGGGACCTACGAGCAGTACTTC
CDR3aa: CASSRGGTYEQYF
abundance: -
d_gene: -
v_gene: TRBV18
j_gene: TRBJ2-7

CDR3nt: TGTGCCAGCAGTATTGGGGAGGGGTACACCGGGGAGCTGTTTTTT
CDR3aa: CASSIGEGYTGELFF
abundance: -
d_gene: TRBD2
v_gene: TRBV6-5
j_gene: TRBJ2-2

CDR3nt: TGTGCCAGCTCACCCGGGACAGGGAGCCAGCCCCAGCATTTT
CDR3aa: CASSPGTGSQPQHF
abundance: -
d_gene: TRBD1
v_gene: TRBV18
j_gene: TRBJ1-5